The clone carrying this T cell receptor (beta chain) was counted only a few times. Its antigen is still unknown. The record originates from a study of T-cell reconstitution after alpha-beta-depleted transplantation in children. Study-level results: Two months or so post-transplant, alpha-beta T cells reportedly derived from several hundred expanded graft clones. T-cell numbers and diversity, one year after transplant, stemmed largely from T cells that were newly produced. Some patients' high day-60 TCRbeta diversity was traced to surviving recipient T cells and thymic progenitors.

Unique molecular identifiers were used in preparing the TCRbeta library. TCRdb re-called the PCR reads through MiXCR, storing one row per CDR3 protein. The table lists 600,000 to 800,000 distinct CDR3 sequences, approximately 14% of them singletons. This receptor was taken from a girl under 10 years old with congenital amegakaryocytic thrombocytopenia, due to receive a stem cell transplant. Specimen: PBMCs, collected before TCRalphabeta/CD19-depleted stem cell transplant.

The DNA for the CDR3 is TGCGCCAGCAGCTTGGGAAGGGACCAAGAGACCCAGTACTTC. Translated, it gives CASSLGRDQETQYF. The V and J genes are TRBV5-1 and TRBJ2-5; no reliable D call. V lost 0 bases to trimming and J lost 0 bases, with 6 bases between them. CDR1 SGHRS and CDR2 YFSETQ come from the germline V gene. The CDR3 spans 14 residues.